The 28 T cell receptor beta chains listed next were all sequenced from one sample in a study of blood T cell repertoires in COVID-19. Repertoires were generated with immunoSEQ multiplex PCR, while TCRdb's copy carries only in-frame clones and drops some. The sample holds approximately 130,000 clones, less than 90% seen once. Sequencing was performed on PBMCs or T cells enriched from blood (not recorded which). The receptors stem from a man younger than 40 who had recovered from COVID-19.

The chain has TRBV9 and TRBJ2-3; 7 bases are shared with TRBD2. Germline V lookup: CDR1 SGDLS, CDR2 YYNGEE. The trim removed 3 bases at V and 0 bases at J, leaving 10 bases unmatched. This CDR3 spans 17 amino acids. CDR3 region: CASSARLAESSTDTQYF. Written as DNA, the CDR3 is TGTGCCAGCAGCGCGCGTCTAGCGGAGAGTAGCACAGATACGCAGTATTTT.

The chain is built from TRBV5-1 and TRBJ1-3; 8 bases are a match to TRBD1. Germline trimming cut 4 bases from V and 0 bases from J; bases unmatched to any gene: 6. Germline CDR1 is SGHRS and CDR2 is YFSETQ. This CDR3 contains 16 residues. The CDR3 is CASSKTGELSGNTIYF. The CDR3 DNA sequence: TGCGCCAGCAGCAAGACAGGGGAACTCTCTGGAAACACCATATATTTT.

The V and J genes are TRBV6-5 and TRBJ1-2; 8 bases are a match to TRBD1. The germline gives CDR1 MNHEY, CDR2 SVGAGI. Trimming removed 6 bases from V and 6 bases from J; junction bases left unmatched: 3. The CDR3 has 12 amino acids. CDR3 residues: CASRTGEDGYTF. The CDR3 coding sequence is TGTGCCAGCAGGACAGGGGAGGATGGCTACACCTTC.

The chain employs TRBV6-5 and TRBJ2-7; 11 bases match TRBD2. V lost 5 bases to trimming and J lost 5 bases; unmatched junction nucleotides: 5. The CDR3 spans 14 residues. Germline V gives CDR1 MNHEY, CDR2 SVGAGI. The CDR3 nucleotides read TGTGCCAGCAGTCCGACTAGCGGGAACCACGAGCAGTACTTC. Protein sequence: CASSPTSGNHEQYF.

The chain couples TRBV12-5 to TRBJ2-7, with D maybe TRBD1 (6 bases). The CDR3 runs 14 residues. Germline CDR1 LGHNT, CDR2 FRNRAP. Trimming shortened V by 7 bases and J by 0 bases, and 13 bases separated the two germline ends. CDR3 nucleotide sequence: TGTGCTAGTGCTCCCCGGACAGTCTCCTACGAGCAGTACTTC. Its protein product is CASAPRTVSYEQYF. Combining the CDR3 with reference TRBV12-5 and TRBJ2-7 gives the whole variable domain DARVTQTPRHKVTEMGQEVTMRCQPILGHNTVFWYRQTMMQGLELLAYFRNRAPLDDSGMPKDRFSAEMPDATLATLKIQPSEPRDSAVYFCASAPRTVSYEQYFGPGTRLTVT.

This clone has only one observation. Different DNA sequences within this sample yield the same CDR3. The V call is TRBV2, the J call TRBJ2-7, with 9 nucleotides matching TRBD1. The CDR3 is 13 amino acids. The trim removed 4 bases at V and 3 bases at J, leaving 1 base unmatched. Germline CDR1 and CDR2: SNHLY and FYNNEI. The CDR3 region is CASSGTGDYEQYF. The CDR3 DNA reads TGTGCCAGCAGTGGGACAGGGGACTACGAGCAGTACTTC.

This chain uses TRBV6-2 or TRBV6-3 with TRBJ2-7, with TRBD2 matching over 7 bases. Trimming removed 5 bases from V and 5 bases from J; junction bases left unmatched: 6. Germline CDR1 MNHEY, CDR2 SVGEGT. This CDR3 region has 13 residues. This CDR3 reads CASSPAGRDEQYF. The CDR3, as DNA: TGTGCCAGCAGTCCCGCGGGGAGGGACGAGCAGTACTTC.

This clone was detected once. The chain carries TRBV11-2 and TRBJ2-7; no clear D. The CDR3 spans 15 residues. Germline CDR1 is SGHAT and CDR2 is FQNNGV. Trimming cost V 0 bases and J 5 bases, with 14 bases left between them. CDR3 coding DNA: TGTGCCAGCAGCTTAGATTTGGGCATTTTCCACGAGCAGTACTTC. Translation: CASSLDLGIFHEQYF. The full variable domain, with the rest looked up from reference TRBV11-2 and TRBJ2-7, is EAGVAQSPRYKIIEKRQSVAFWCNPISGHATLYWYQQILGQGPKLLIQFQNNGVVDDSQLPKDRFSAERLKGVDSTLKIQPAKLEDSAVYLCASSLDLGIFHEQYFGPGTRLTVT.

V usage is TRBV5-6 and J usage is TRBJ1-2; TRBD1 matches 7 bases. The CDR3 is 15 amino acids. V trimming: 4 bases; J trimming: 4 bases; junction bases outside the gene matches: 10. Germline values: CDR1 SGHDT, CDR2 YYEEEE. Here the CDR3 reads CASSPDYDRVYGYTF. CDR3 bases: TGTGCCAGCAGCCCCGACTACGACAGGGTCTATGGCTACACCTTC.

CDR3 amino acids: CASSSEGSGYTF. The DNA of the CDR3 is TGTGCCAGCAGCAGCGAAGGTTCTGGCTACACCTTC. J is TRBJ1-2 and V is TRBV11-2; no clear D gene. Deletions cut 5 bases from V and 7 bases from J, with 11 bases between. The CDR3 has 12 amino acids. Germline assignment: CDR1 SGHAT and CDR2 FQNNGV.

This chain joins TRBV6-5 and TRBJ1-1, with D possibly being TRBD1 (6 bases). V lost 7 bases to trimming and J lost 6 bases, with 12 bases between them. This CDR3 contains 12 residues. Germline-derived CDR1 and CDR2 are MNHEY and SVGAGI. The CDR3 DNA reads TGTGCCAGCAACTCAGGGGACGCTGAAGCTTTCTTT. Translating gives CASNSGDAEAFF.

The chain carries TRBV5-1 and TRBJ1-1, with TRBD1 matching 8 bases. The CDR3 has 18 residues. From germline, CDR1 is SGHRS and CDR2 YFSETQ. The V gene end was trimmed by 0 bases and the J gene end by 1 base; junction bases not matched to a gene: 11. The DNA for the CDR3 is TGCGCCAGCAGCTTGGCCGAAAGTATAGGGACAGGGAACACTGAAGCTTTCTTT. Translation gives CASSLAESIGTGNTEAFF.

The chain couples TRBV19 to TRBJ1-4; D gene ambiguous. V shed 6 bases and J shed 8 bases, with 16 bases lying between them. Germline values: CDR1 LNHDA, CDR2 SQIVND (reference sequence). The CDR3 has 14 residues. DNA of the CDR3: TGTGCCAGTAGGTCCGCCGGGGTTTGGGAAAAACTGTTTTTT. This translates into CASRSAGVWEKLFF.

This clone has more than one count but fewer than ten. The V call is TRBV18, the J call TRBJ1-1; TRBD1 is a possible D gene (5 bases). CDR3 length equals 16 residues. V lost 3 bases, J lost 3 bases, and 17 bases lay in between. Germline assignment: CDR1 KGHSH and CDR2 LQKENI. The CDR3 here is CASSPTGRQRDTEAFF. In DNA, the CDR3 is TGTGCCAGCTCACCCACGGGACGACAGCGGGACACTGAAGCTTTCTTT. Using reference TRBV18 and TRBJ1-1 for the parts outside the CDR3, the full variable domain is NAGVMQNPRHLVRRRGQEARLRCSPMKGHSHVYWYRQLPEEGLKFMVYLQKENIIDESGMPKERFSAEFPKEGPSILRIQQVVRGDSAAYFCASSPTGRQRDTEAFFGQGTRLTVV.

The gene calls are TRBV6-1 and TRBJ2-7, with D perhaps TRBD1 (6 bases). There are 14 residues in the CDR3. The germline CDR1 and CDR2 sequences are MNHNS and SASEGT. Trimming removed 3 bases at V and 1 base at J, with 10 bases between. CDR3 nucleotides: TGTGCCAGCAGTGACAGGGGAGTATCCTACGAGCAGTACGTC. Translation gives CASSDRGVSYEQYV.

The sample holds one count of this clone. The chain links TRBV15 to TRBJ2-5, with a possible D match to TRBD1 (5 bases). The CDR3 covers 15 residues. The germline CDR1 and CDR2 sequences are LNHNV and YYDKDF (reference sequence). Trimming pared 0 bases from V and 0 bases from J, leaving 8 bases between. The CDR3 sequence: CATSRDRGYQETQYF. For the CDR3, the DNA is TGTGCCACCAGCAGAGATAGGGGTTACCAAGAGACCCAGTACTTC.

This clone was counted between two and nine times. This rearrangement joins TRBV5-6 to TRBJ1-5; D uncertain. Trimming shortened V by 0 bases and J by 0 bases, and 7 bases separated the two germline ends. Germline assignment: CDR1 SGHDT and CDR2 YYEEEE. The length of the CDR3 is 15 residues. The CDR3 loop is CASSLGGFSNQPQHF. In nucleotides, the CDR3 is TGTGCCAGCAGCTTGGGAGGCTTTAGCAATCAGCCCCAGCATTTT.

This clone was seen only a few times. V usage is TRBV6-5 and J usage is TRBJ1-1; D not certain. The V gene lost 0 bases and the J gene lost 1 base, with 6 bases spanning the gap. Germline V lookup: CDR1 MNHEY, CDR2 SVGAGI. The length of the CDR3 is 14 residues. In DNA form, the CDR3 reads TGTGCCAGCAGTTACTCGTCCAGGAACACTGAAGCTTTCTTT. Protein sequence: CASSYSSRNTEAFF.

CDR3 nucleotides: TGCAGCGTTGAAGATCCTACTAGCGGGGGCTCCTACGAGCAGTACTTC. Translated: CSVEDPTSGGSYEQYF. The genes are TRBV29-1 and TRBJ2-7; 11 positions agree with TRBD2. There are 16 residues in the CDR3. Germline V gene data show CDR1 as SQVTM and CDR2 as ANQGSEA. The V and J ends lost 0 bases and 0 bases, in that order; junction bases with no gene match: 4.

The CDR3 reads CASRGVYSSGNTIYF. The CDR3 coding sequence is TGTGCCAGCCGGGGGGTCTATAGCTCTGGAAACACCATATATTTT. This chain joins TRBV3-1 (or the pseudogene TRBV3-2) and TRBJ1-3, with D possibly matching TRBD1 (5 bases). V lost 8 bases and J 0 bases, leaving 14 bases between the germline ends. Germline V gives CDR1 LGHDT, CDR2 YNNKEL (reference sequence). This CDR3 is 15 amino acids long.

As regards this clone: Mismatch with germline at one junction end may stem from a read error. The chain links TRBV2 to TRBJ1-4; TRBD1 is a possible D gene (6 bases). This CDR3 is 11 amino acids long. Germline values: CDR1 SNHLY, CDR2 FYNNEI. Here the CDR3 DNA reads TGTGCCAGTTCCCTCCGGGGGGGGCTATATTTT. Its protein is CASSLRGGLYF. Full variable domain (missing parts from reference TRBV2 and TRBJ1-4): EPEVTQTPSHQVTQMGQEVILRCVPISNHLYFYWYRQILGQKVEFLVSFYNNEISEKSEIFDDQFSVERPDGSNFTLKIRSTKLEDSAMYFCASSLRGGLYFGSGTQLSVL.

This chain uses TRBV19 with TRBJ2-1; 8 bases are a match to TRBD1. Germline V gives CDR1 LNHDA, CDR2 SQIVND (reference sequence). This CDR3 contains 14 residues. With 5 bases clipped from V and 5 bases from J, the junction kept 5 bases outside the gene matches. CDR3 sequence (DNA): TGTGCCAGTAGTTGGCAGGGGGCCCACAATGAGCAGTTCTTC. This codes for CASSWQGAHNEQFF.

The genes are TRBV2 and TRBJ1-5; the match to TRBD1 covers 7 bases. This CDR3 comprises 15 residues. Germline CDR1 reads SNHLY; CDR2 reads FYNNEI. J gave up 3 bases and V 6 bases, and 8 bases lay outside the gene matches. Written as DNA, the CDR3 is TGTGCCAGCAGCCTACAGGGGATCCTCAATCAGCCCCAGCATTTT. Translating gives CASSLQGILNQPQHF. Full variable domain (rest looked up from reference TRBV2 and TRBJ1-5): EPEVTQTPSHQVTQMGQEVILRCVPISNHLYFYWYRQILGQKVEFLVSFYNNEISEKSEIFDDQFSVERPDGSNFTLKIRSTKLEDSAMYFCASSLQGILNQPQHFGDGTRLSIL.

The table lists this clone with a few counts. The gene calls are TRBV6-5 and TRBJ1-2; 10 bases are a match to TRBD1. Germline CDR1 MNHEY, CDR2 SVGAGI. Trimming at V came to 6 bases and at J to 6 bases, leaving 7 bases not matched to a gene. CDR3 length: 14 amino acids. Here the CDR3 reads CASRTRQGADGYTF. The CDR3 DNA is TGTGCCAGCAGAACCCGACAGGGGGCTGATGGCTACACCTTC.

This chain links TRBV7-6 with TRBJ1-1; D remains unclear. CDR1 SGHVS and CDR2 FNYEAQ come from the germline V gene. V gave up 1 base and J gave up 1 base, with 4 bases separating them. The CDR3 has 13 residues. DNA for the CDR3: TGTGCCAGCAGCTTAGAGCAGAACACTGAAGCTTTCTTT. Translation: CASSLEQNTEAFF. Together with reference TRBV7-6 and TRBJ1-1, the CDR3 gives the full variable domain: GAGVSQSPRYKVTKRGQDVALRCDPISGHVSLYWYRQALGQGPEFLTYFNYEAQQDKSGLPNDRFSAERPEGSISTLTIQRTEQRDSAMYRCASSLEQNTEAFFGQGTRLTVV.

V and J are TRBV30 and TRBJ1-1, with TRBD1 matching over 7 bases. Germline-derived CDR1 and CDR2 are GTSNPN and SVGIG (reference sequence). The CDR3 covers 13 residues. V was pared by 7 bases and J by 6 bases, with 11 bases of the junction left unmatched. CDR3 in amino acids: CALSTGPSAEAFF. CDR3 sequence (DNA): TGTGCCTTATCGACAGGGCCGTCGGCTGAAGCTTTCTTT.

This chain uses TRBV10-2 with TRBJ2-3; no firm D call. Looked up from germline, CDR1 is WSHSY and CDR2 is SAAADI. The CDR3 runs to 14 residues. V was cut by 4 bases and J by 2 bases, with 10 bases left in between. The CDR3: CASSGSRVTDTQYF. In DNA, the CDR3 is TGCGCCAGCAGTGGAAGCCGGGTCACAGATACGCAGTATTTT.

The genes are TRBV5-6 and TRBJ2-5; D may be TRBD1 (6 bases). The V end was cut by 3 bases, the J end by 4 bases, with 19 bases between. This CDR3 has 16 residues. Germline CDR1 SGHDT, CDR2 YYEEEE. CDR3 in DNA: TGTGCCAGCAGCTCAATGGGACAAAAAAAGGCAGAGACCCAGTACTTC. Translated: CASSSMGQKKAETQYF.